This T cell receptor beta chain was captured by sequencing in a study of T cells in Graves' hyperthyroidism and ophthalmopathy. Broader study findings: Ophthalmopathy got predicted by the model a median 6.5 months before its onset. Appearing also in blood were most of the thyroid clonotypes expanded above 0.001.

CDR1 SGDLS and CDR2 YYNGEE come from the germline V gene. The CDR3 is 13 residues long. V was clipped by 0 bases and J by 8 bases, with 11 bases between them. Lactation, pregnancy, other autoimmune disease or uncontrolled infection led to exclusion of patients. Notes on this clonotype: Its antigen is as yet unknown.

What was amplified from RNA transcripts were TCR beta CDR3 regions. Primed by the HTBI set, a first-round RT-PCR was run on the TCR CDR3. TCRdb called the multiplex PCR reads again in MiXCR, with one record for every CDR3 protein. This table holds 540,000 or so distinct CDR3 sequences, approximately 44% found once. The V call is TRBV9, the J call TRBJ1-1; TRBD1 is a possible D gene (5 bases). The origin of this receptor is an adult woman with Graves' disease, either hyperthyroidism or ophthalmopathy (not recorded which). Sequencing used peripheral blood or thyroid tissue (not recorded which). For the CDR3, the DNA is TGTGCCAGCAGCGTAGGAGGGGATAAGGAAGCTTTCTTT. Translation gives CASSVGGDKEAFF.